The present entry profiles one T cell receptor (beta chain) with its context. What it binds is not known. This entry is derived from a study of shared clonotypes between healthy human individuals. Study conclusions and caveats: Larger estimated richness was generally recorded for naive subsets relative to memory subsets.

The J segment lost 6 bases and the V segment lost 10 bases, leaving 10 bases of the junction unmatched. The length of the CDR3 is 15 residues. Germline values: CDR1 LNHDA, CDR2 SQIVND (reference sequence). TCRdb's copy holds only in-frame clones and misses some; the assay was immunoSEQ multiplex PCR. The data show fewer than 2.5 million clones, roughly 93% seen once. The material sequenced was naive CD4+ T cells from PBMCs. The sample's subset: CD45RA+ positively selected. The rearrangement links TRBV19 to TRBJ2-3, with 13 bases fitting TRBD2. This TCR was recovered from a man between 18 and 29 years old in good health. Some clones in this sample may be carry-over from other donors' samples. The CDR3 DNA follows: TGTGCCACCGCGGGACTAGCGGGACAGGTGGATACGCAGTATTTT. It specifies CATAGLAGQVDTQYF.